This T cell receptor (beta chain) was observed in a study of radiotherapy plus CTLA-4 blockade in lung cancer (dated by TCRdb to between 2018 and 2020). Notes on the research overall: Among the enrolled patients, about 20% had an objective response, and about 29% reached disease control.

V is pared back by 1 base and J by 8 bases, with 3 bases lying between the germline termini. The CDR3 goes from the cysteine to the phenylalanine over 11 residues. Just CDR3 DNA is preserved here, 33 bases in frame from base 1. Taken from the germline V gene, the CDR1 and CDR2 loops are SGHVS and FQNEAQ. What the work shows at the level of the full study, not this receptor alone: After treatment with radiotherapy and ipilimumab, TCR clones that originated in tumors expanded in peripheral blood. Early dynamic changes in blood T cell clones, together with increased serum interferon-beta after radiation, were reported as the strongest predictors of response.

The study tested focal radiation therapy combined with CTLA-4 blockade (ipilimumab) in patients with chemo-refractory metastatic non-small-cell lung cancer. Receptor amplification or capture employed the immunoSEQ multiplex PCR assay. TCRdb retrieved this table from immuneACCESS and kept in-frame rearrangements only. Not all clones are present; in checked studies, unresolved V genes account for under half, and no reason is known for the remainder. The sample includes more than 30,000 clones, with approximately 66% observed a single time. In total, the top ten clones hold under 5% of the sample. Concerning this clone itself: What this receptor recognizes is not known. Base qualities are not provided; no much larger clone lies one nucleotide away.

The receptor was derived from a human donor with non-small cell lung cancer who had stable disease on radiotherapy plus ipilimumab. The sequences come from peripheral blood, collected from a patient treated with radiotherapy plus ipilimumab. The chain couples TRBV7-8 to TRBJ1-5; the D gene cannot be named for sure. The CDR3 region reads CASSLGEPQHF. The sequenced DNA is TGTGCCAGCAGCTTAGGAGAGCCCCAGCATTTT. Reference TRBV7-8 and TRBJ1-5 genes cover what lies past the CDR3, so the full variable domain is GAGVSQSPRYKVAKRGQDVALRCDPISGHVSLFWYQQALGQGPEFLTYFQNEAQLDKSGLPSDRFFAERPEGSVSTLKIQRTQQEDSAVYLCASSLGEPQHFGDGTRLSIL.